The present entry profiles one TCR beta chain with its context. Measured with immunoSEQ multiplex PCR; TCRdb has only the in-frame clones, and not every one. The sample has 60,000 to 70,000 clones; more than 65% are singletons. Germline V gene data show CDR1 as SGHRS and CDR2 as YFSETQ. V gave up 4 bases and J gave up 2 bases; unmatched junction bases: 9. This CDR3 region has 15 residues. This sample was taken from a study of blood T cell repertoires in COVID-19. Study-wide background: In each case, the material was cDNA or gDNA derived from T cells, B-cell-depleted T cells, or PBMCs.

This TCR was recovered from a woman aged 60-70 years with acute or convalescent COVID-19. Sequencing input: peripheral blood. The chain employs TRBV5-1 and TRBJ2-7; 7 nucleotides match TRBD1. The CDR3 bases are TGCGCCAGCAGCCTAAACGTCGGACAGGCCTACGAGCAGTACTTC. Amino acids: CASSLNVGQAYEQYF.